These 3 T cell receptor beta chains were all obtained from the same sample, sequenced in a study of T cells after yellow fever vaccination. Each CDR3 protein is one row after TCRdb ran MiXCR on the 5' RACE reads. Among around 310,000 distinct CDR3 sequences, roughly 3.5% were seen once, and the ten largest hold 23%. Sequences were derived from PBMCs, sampled on the day of the yellow fever booster vaccination. The source is a man younger than 35 who received the YFV17D yellow fever vaccine.

The gene calls are TRBV5-4 and TRBJ2-5; TRBD2 matches 15 bases. Germline V lookup: CDR1 SGHNT, CDR2 YYREEE (reference sequence). The CDR3 spans 17 residues. V lost 4 bases and J lost 1; bases outside the gene matches: 5. CDR3 nucleotide sequence: TGTGCCAGCAGCCCCGGGACTAGCGGGGGGAGCCAAGAGACCCAGTACTTC. The encoded protein is CASSPGTSGGSQETQYF. The whole variable domain, remainder taken from reference TRBV5-4 and TRBJ2-5, is ETGVTQSPTHLIKTRGQQVTLRCSSQSGHNTVSWYQQALGQGPQFIFQYYREEENGRGNFPPRFSGLQFPNYSSELNVNALELDDSALYLCASSPGTSGGSQETQYFGPGTRLLVL.

This clonotype was detected only a few times. The genes are TRBV20-1 and TRBJ2-5; 12 nucleotides agree with TRBD2. V lost 0 bases to trimming and J lost 4 bases; unmatched junction nucleotides: 15. Germline CDR1 DFQATT, CDR2 SNEGSKA (reference sequence). This CDR3 contains 19 residues. The CDR3 sequence is CSARDRGLAGWRLRETQYF. As DNA, the CDR3 is TGCAGTGCTAGAGATCGAGGACTAGCGGGGTGGCGTTTAAGAGAGACCCAGTACTTC.

This clonotype showed up many times. The J gene is TRBJ1-4, the V gene TRBV4-3; 9 nucleotides align to TRBD1. CDR3 length equals 16 residues. With V trimmed by 1 base and J by 8 bases, 8 bases remained unmatched. The germline V gene encodes CDR1 LGHNA and CDR2 YSLEER. CDR3 in amino acids: CASSQGVGQGSEKLFF. In DNA form, the CDR3 reads TGCGCCAGCAGCCAAGGTGTGGGACAGGGAAGCGAAAAACTGTTTTTT.